The clone carrying this T cell receptor beta chain was detected ten times or more. This CDR3 is 14 amino acids long. V shed 4 bases and J shed 6 bases, with 15 bases lying between them. The sample originates from a study of read filtering for tumor transcriptome and immune sequencing. The library was built from about 0.4 ug RNA with molecular barcoded adaptors for alpha/delta and beta/gamma chains. TCRdb called the reads again in MiXCR, with one record for every CDR3 protein. The sample carries roughly 69,000 distinct CDR3 sequences, 11% to 15% recorded once. The sample taken for sequencing was a population of CD138-negative cells sorted from bone marrow. V is TRBV12-3 or TRBV12-4 and J is TRBJ1-1, with D maybe TRBD1 (6 bases). The receptor was derived from a donor aged 40 or over with multiple myeloma. In nucleotides, the CDR3 is TGTGCCAGCAGTTCCTGGACAGATGGGTCTGAAGCTTTCTTT. Amino acids: CASSSWTDGSEAFF.